These T cell receptor beta chains were read from a single sample in a study of T cell responses to AZD1222 COVID-19 vaccine. The repertoire was sequenced with immunoSEQ multiplex PCR; TCRdb's copy has only in-frame clones and lacks some. Of 90,000 to 100,000 clones in the sample, 88% were seen once. Specimen: peripheral blood, collected 28 days after the second AZD1222 dose. Source of these receptors: an adult who received the AZD1222 COVID-19 vaccine. Both conserved end residues are trimmed from each CDR3. Each record gives: D gene, J gene, V gene, CDR3 protein. D genes are given only for firm matches.

NA	TRBJ1-5	TRBV30	AWSVGESQPQH
TRBD1	TRBJ2-2	TRBV4-1	ASSQVLTGTADRELF
NA	TRBJ2-2	TRBV19	ASSIPRRGTGELF
TRBD2	TRBJ2-1	TRBV11-1	ASSTQRGKQF
TRBD1	TRBJ1-1	TRBV7-2	ASSIWTGAEAF
TRBD1	TRBJ1-1	TRBV5-1	ASSSGQGANTEAF
TRBD1	TRBJ1-2	TRBV5-1	ASSRELIGQGRRANYGYT
NA	TRBJ1-2	TRBV2	ASSPGPPLGGYT
NA	TRBJ1-5	TRBV29-1	SVAEANQPQH
TRBD1	TRBJ2-7	TRBV5-4	ASSSGTGSYEQY
NA	TRBJ1-1	TRBV18	ASSPNSGGYTEAF
NA	TRBJ2-7	TRBV5-1	ASSLELGAKQY
NA	TRBJ2-1	TRBV5-1	ASSNQNSGNEQF
NA	TRBJ2-7	TRBV6-5	ASSYQLRTYEQY
NA	TRBJ1-1	TRBV5-1	ASSLAGSGETEAF
NA	TRBJ1-3	TRBV11-2	ASSSSGGVGTGNTIY
TRBD1	TRBJ2-1	TRBV4-1	ASSLRRTGDYNEQF
NA	TRBJ2-3	TRBV30	AWVLSNGADTQY
NA	TRBJ1-1	TRBV7-8	ASSLAANGYTEAF
TRBD1	TRBJ2-3	TRBV6-5	ASNGQGTDTQY
NA	TRBJ2-1	TRBV7-9	ASNPWGAHDEQF
NA	TRBJ1-5	TRBV25-1	ASSADLGSSNQPQH
TRBD2	TRBJ2-1	TRBV28	ASSLGLAGTSEQF
NA	TRBJ1-1	TRBV5-1	ASRAGTSEAF
TRBD1	TRBJ2-5	TRBV7-9	ASSSTLQGSETQY
NA	TRBJ1-1	TRBV6-4	ASSDRGVTEAF
NA	TRBJ1-6	TRBV6-2/TRBV6-3	ASSFRQQAPLH
NA	TRBJ2-7	TRBV11-3	ASSARGTDAYEQY
TRBD1	TRBJ2-7	TRBV19	ASSPHRGIDSEQY
NA	TRBJ2-1	TRBV27	ASSSGIAAPKGLEQF
TRBD2	TRBJ2-3	TRBV5-1	ASSLGDSGRATDTQY